What follows is one T cell receptor beta chain and its context. This CDR3 region has 16 residues. The germline V gene encodes CDR1 ENHRY and CDR2 SYGVKD. Unmatched junction bases numbered 5, after V lost 2 bases and J lost 1 base. This sample stems from a study of T-cell reconstitution after alpha-beta-depleted transplantation in children. Unique molecular identifiers were incorporated during preparation of the TCRbeta library. Via MiXCR, TCRdb re-called the PCR reads, giving one row per CDR3 protein. The data hold approximately 340,000 distinct CDR3 sequences, with 10% observed a single time. The receptor was derived from a human donor who donated a stem cell graft to a child with acute lymphoblastic leukemia. This sequence joins TRBV10-3 and TRBJ2-5, with 9 bases fitting TRBD2. The starting material was PBMCs from the stem cell graft donor, obtained from the stem cell graft. The CDR3 nucleotides read TGTGCCATCAGTGAGGCTAGCGGGACCCCCCAAGAGACCCAGTACTTC. Translation: CAISEASGTPQETQYF.